Detailed here is one TCR beta chain. The antigen it recognizes is unknown. Within one base of it there is no much larger clone, and no base qualities were kept. TCRbeta CDR3 regions were sequenced with the immunoSEQ Assay. After extraction, genomic DNA underwent amplification by bias-controlled multiplex PCR, followed by high-throughput sequencing. Per the source publication's procedure: To quantify the absolute abundance of every unique TCRbeta CDR3 region, sequences were collapsed and filtered. T cell fraction was estimated by normalization of TCRbeta template counts to usable DNA, with usable DNA being measured through amplification of reference genes present in all nucleated cells. Repertoire TCRs were annotated as SARS-CoV-2-specific by exact matching of V gene, CDR3 amino acid sequence and J gene to a known reactive TCR set. The reference SARS-CoV-2 TCR set was obtained from MIRA and was filtered for enrichment in COVID-19-positive ImmuneCODE repertoires, whereby public or cross-reactive TCRs were removed. Using the MIRA antigens, annotated TCRs were further analysed by specific ORF or by position within an ORF. Breadth was defined as the number of annotated unique rearrangements divided by the total number of unique productive rearrangements, and depth was defined as the summed frequency of the annotated unique rearrangements. Two-sided Wilcoxon rank-sum tests were applied when comparing TCR breadth between groups. The clones in this table, taken by TCRdb from immuneACCESS, are in-frame only. Not every clone is retained; where verified, under half of the shortfall comes from an unresolved V gene, and the cause of the rest is unknown. The DNA gave D and trimming, while V, J and clone size come from that table. A total of about 440,000 clones appear in this sample, roughly 85% of them only once. The ten largest account for around 13% of the sample.

The data derive from a study of Ad26.COV2.S vaccination and SARS-CoV-2 variants (dated by TCRdb to the early 2020s). The study in broad terms: Vaccine-arm donors came from COV1001, a multicentre, randomized, double-blind, placebo-controlled phase I-IIa trial of Ad26.COV2.S in healthy adults. Ad26.COV2.S was administered intramuscularly at 5 x 10^10 or 1 x 10^11 viral particles, either as a single shot or as two shots given 56 days apart. Participants in the trial were split at random into five groups of five each, receiving low-dose or high-dose Ad26.COV2.S once or twice, or else placebo on both occasions. A total of 32 samples were included in the TCR-sequenced set, comprising around 19 Ad26.COV2.S vaccine recipients, 5 placebo recipients and 8 SARS-CoV-2 convalescent individuals. Investigators did not know the trial group allocation while performing experiments and assessing outcomes. Sequencing of the TCRbeta repertoire served to evaluate the specificity and breadth of SARS-CoV-2-reactive T cell receptors following Ad26.COV2.S vaccination. On the study overall, not on this receptor specifically: The authors noted that the TCR breadth and depth analyses may have underestimated total T cell responses. Comparing responses between vaccine doses or regimens was not something the study was powered to do. After vaccination, substantial breadth of spike-specific CD8+ and CD4+ T cell responses was reported. Vaccine and placebo recipients had comparable non-spike TCR breadth, which fits with the vaccine containing only spike. Spike-specific TCR breadth was higher in Ad26.COV2.S recipients than in placebo recipients (P = 0.0014).

The sample's treatment or condition label, decoded: 15 to 20 received Ad26.COV2.S at low or high dose, single or two shots; about 5 received placebo; per-sample allocation not given. Repertoires of vaccine and placebo recipients were sequenced from samples taken on day 63 after the first injection. Between 29 July and 7 August 2020, Cohort 1b enrolled some 25 adults aged 18-55 years at one site in Boston, USA. As a vaccine, Ad26.COV2.S was a replication-incompetent adenovirus type 26 vector that expressed a prefusion-stabilized SARS-CoV-2 spike protein derived from the original Wuhan strain. The CDR3 sequence holds 13 residues, the cysteine and phenylalanine included. Of all the DNA, just the CDR3 is kept, 39 bases in frame from base 1. Reading the germline V gene gives CDR1 MNHEY and CDR2 SVGAGI. The junction shows trimming of 7 bases on V and 4 bases on J, and the gene matches do not reach 6 bases of it.

This receptor was identified in a person between 18 and 59 years old who received the Ad26.COV2.S COVID-19 vaccine or a placebo. The sample in question was peripheral blood, obtained in a trial of Ad26.COV2.S vaccine versus placebo. The chain links TRBV6-5 with TRBJ1-1, with TRBD1 identical over 7 junction bases. The CDR3 corresponds to CASIPQGSTEAFF. The DNA is TGTGCCAGCATACCACAGGGGAGCACTGAAGCTTTCTTT.